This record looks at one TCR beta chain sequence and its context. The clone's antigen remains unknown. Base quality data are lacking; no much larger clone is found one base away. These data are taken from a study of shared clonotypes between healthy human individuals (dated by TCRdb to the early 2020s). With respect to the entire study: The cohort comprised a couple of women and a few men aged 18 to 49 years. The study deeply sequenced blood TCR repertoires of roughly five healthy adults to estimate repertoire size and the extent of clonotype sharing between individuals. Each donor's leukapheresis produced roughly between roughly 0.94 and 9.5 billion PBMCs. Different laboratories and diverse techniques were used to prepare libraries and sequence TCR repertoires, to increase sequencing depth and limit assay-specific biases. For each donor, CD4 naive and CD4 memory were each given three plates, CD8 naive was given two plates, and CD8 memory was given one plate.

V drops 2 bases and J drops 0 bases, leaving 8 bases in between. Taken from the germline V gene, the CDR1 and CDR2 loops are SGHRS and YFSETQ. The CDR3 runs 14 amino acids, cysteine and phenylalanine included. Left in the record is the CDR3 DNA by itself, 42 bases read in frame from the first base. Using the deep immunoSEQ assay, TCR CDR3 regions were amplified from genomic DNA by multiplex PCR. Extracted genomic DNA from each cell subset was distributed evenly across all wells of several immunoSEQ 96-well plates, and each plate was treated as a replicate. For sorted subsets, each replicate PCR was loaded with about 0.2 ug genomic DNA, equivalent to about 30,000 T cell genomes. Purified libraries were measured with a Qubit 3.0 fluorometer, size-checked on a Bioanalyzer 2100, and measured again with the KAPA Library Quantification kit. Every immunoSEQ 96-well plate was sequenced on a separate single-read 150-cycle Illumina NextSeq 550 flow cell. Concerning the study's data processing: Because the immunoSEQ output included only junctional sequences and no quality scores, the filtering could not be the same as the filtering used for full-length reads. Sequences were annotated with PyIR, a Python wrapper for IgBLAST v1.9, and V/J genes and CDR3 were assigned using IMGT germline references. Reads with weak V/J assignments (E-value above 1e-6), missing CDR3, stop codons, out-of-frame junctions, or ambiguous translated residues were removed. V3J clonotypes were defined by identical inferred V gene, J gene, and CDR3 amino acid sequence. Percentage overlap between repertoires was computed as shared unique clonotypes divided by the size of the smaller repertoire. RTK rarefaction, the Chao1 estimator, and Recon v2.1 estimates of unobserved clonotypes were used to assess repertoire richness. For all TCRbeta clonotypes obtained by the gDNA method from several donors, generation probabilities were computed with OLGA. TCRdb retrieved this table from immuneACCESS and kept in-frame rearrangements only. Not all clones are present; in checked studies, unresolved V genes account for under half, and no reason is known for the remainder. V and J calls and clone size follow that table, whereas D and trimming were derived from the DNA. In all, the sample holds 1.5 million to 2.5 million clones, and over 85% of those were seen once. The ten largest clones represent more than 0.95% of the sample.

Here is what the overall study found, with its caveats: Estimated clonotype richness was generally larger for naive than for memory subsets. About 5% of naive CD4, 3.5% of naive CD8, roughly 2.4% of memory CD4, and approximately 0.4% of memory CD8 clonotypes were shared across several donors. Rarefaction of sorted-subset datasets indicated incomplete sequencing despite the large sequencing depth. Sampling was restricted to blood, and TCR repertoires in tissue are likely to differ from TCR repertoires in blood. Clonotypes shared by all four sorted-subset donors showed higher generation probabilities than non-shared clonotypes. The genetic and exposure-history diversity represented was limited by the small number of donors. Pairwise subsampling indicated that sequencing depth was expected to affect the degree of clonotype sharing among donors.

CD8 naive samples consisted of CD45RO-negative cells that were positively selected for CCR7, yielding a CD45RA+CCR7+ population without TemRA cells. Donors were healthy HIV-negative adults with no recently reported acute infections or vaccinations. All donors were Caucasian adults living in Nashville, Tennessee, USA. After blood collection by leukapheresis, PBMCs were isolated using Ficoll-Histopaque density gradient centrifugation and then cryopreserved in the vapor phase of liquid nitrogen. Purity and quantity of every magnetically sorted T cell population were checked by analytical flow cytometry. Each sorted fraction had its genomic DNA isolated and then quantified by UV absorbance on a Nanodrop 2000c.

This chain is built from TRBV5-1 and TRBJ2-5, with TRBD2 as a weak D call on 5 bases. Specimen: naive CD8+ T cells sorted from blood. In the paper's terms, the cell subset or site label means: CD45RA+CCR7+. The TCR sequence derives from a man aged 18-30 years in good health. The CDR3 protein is CASSFADYQETQYF. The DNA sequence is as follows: TGCGCCAGCAGCTTTGCGGACTACCAAGAGACCCAGTACTTC. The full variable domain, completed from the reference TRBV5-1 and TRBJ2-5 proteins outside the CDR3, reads KAGVTQTPRYLIKTRGQQVTLSCSPISGHRSVSWYQQTPGQGLQFLFEYFSETQRNKGNFPGRFSGRQFSNSRSEMNVSTLELGDSALYLCASSFADYQETQYFGPGTRLLVL.